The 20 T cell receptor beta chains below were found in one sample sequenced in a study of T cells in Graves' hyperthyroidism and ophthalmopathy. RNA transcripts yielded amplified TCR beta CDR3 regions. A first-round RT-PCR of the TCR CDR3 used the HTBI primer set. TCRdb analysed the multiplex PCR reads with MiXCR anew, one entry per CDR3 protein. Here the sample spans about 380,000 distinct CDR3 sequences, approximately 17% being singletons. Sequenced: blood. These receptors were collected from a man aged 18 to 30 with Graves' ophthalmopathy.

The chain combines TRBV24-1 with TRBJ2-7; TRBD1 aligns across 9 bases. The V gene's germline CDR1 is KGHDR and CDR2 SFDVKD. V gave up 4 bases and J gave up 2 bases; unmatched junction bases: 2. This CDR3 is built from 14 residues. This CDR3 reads CATSEGQGTYEQYF. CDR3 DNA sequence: TGTGCCACCAGTGAGGGACAGGGTACCTACGAGCAGTACTTC.

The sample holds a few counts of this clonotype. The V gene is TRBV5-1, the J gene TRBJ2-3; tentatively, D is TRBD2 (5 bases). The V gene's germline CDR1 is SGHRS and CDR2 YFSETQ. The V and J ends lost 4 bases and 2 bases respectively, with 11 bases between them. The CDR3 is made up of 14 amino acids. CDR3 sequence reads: CASSGDYLTDTQYF. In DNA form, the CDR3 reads TGCGCCAGCAGCGGAGACTACCTCACAGATACGCAGTATTTT.

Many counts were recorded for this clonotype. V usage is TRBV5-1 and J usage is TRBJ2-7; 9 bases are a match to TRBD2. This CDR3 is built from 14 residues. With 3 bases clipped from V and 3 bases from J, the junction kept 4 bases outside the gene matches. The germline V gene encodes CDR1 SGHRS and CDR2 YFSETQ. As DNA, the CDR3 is TGCGCCAGCAGCTCAGCGGGGGGTCACTACGAGCAGTACTTC. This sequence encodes CASSSAGGHYEQYF.

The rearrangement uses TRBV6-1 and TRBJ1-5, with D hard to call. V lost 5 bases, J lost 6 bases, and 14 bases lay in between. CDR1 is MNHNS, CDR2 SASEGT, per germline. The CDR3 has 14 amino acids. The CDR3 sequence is CASSYPPTGQPQHF. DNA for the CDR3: TGTGCCAGCAGTTATCCTCCCACGGGTCAGCCCCAGCATTTT.

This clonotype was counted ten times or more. DNA of the CDR3: TGTGCCAGCAGGATAGCCCAGTCCCCCTATGGCTACACCTTC. Protein: CASRIAQSPYGYTF. The chain joins TRBV6-1 to TRBJ1-2; D call uncertain. From germline, CDR1 is MNHNS and CDR2 SASEGT. The ends were cut back, 6 bases at V and 4 bases at J, with 15 bases in the middle. The CDR3 length is 14 residues.

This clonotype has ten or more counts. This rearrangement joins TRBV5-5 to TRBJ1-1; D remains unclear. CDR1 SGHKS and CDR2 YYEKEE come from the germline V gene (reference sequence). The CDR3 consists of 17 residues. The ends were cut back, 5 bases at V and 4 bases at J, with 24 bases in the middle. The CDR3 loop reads CASRFLGVSVMSTEAFF. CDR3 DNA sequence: TGTGCCAGCAGGTTCCTCGGGGTATCGGTAATGAGCACTGAAGCTTTCTTT.

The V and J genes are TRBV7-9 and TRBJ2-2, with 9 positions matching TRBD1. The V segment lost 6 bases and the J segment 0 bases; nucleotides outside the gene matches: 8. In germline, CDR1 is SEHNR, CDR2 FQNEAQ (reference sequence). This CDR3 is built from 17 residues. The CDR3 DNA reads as TGTGCCAGCAGGTCAATGACAGGGGGTCCGAACACCGGGGAGCTGTTTTTT. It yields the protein CASRSMTGGPNTGELFF.

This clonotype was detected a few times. Written as DNA, the CDR3 is TGTGCCAGCAGTCCCCCAGGGGGTGCTGGAAACACCATATATTTT. Translating gives CASSPPGGAGNTIYF. The chain recombines TRBV28 with TRBJ1-3, with 7 bases matching TRBD1. After removal of 5 bases from V and 2 bases from J, the junction contained 6 bases not matched to a gene. The V gene's germline CDR1 is MDHEN and CDR2 SYDVKM. This CDR3 contains 15 residues.

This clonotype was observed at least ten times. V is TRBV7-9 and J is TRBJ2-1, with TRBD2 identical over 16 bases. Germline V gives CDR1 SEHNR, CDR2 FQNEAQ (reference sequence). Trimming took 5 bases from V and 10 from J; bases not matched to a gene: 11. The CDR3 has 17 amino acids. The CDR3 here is CASSGTSGGESIWEQFF. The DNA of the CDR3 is TGTGCCAGCAGCGGGACTAGCGGGGGGGAGAGTATTTGGGAGCAGTTCTTC.

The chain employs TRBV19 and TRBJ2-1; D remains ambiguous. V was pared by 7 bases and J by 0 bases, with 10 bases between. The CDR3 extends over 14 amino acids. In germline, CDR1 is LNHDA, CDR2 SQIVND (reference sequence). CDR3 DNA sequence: TGTGCCAGTAATAAAGATCCCTCCTACAATGAGCAGTTCTTC. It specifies CASNKDPSYNEQFF.

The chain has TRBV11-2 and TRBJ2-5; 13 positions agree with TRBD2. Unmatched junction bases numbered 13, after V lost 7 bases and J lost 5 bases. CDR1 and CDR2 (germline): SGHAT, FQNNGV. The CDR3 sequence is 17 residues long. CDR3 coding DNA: TGTGCCAGCACATTACTAGCGGGGGGGCCCATGGAGGAGACCCAGTACTTC. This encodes CASTLLAGGPMEETQYF.

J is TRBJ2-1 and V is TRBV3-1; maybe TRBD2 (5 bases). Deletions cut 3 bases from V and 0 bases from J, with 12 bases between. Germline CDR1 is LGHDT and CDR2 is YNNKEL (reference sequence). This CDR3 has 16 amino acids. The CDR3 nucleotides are TGTGCCAGCAGCCATGAAGACGGAGGCTCCTACAATGAGCAGTTCTTC. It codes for CASSHEDGGSYNEQFF.

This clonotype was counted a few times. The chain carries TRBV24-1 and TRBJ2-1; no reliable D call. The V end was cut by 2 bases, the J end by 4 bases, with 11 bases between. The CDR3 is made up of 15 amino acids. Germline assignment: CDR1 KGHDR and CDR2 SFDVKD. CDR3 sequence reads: CATSDWDVGYNEQFF. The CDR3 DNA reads TGTGCCACCAGTGATTGGGATGTGGGTTACAATGAGCAGTTCTTC.

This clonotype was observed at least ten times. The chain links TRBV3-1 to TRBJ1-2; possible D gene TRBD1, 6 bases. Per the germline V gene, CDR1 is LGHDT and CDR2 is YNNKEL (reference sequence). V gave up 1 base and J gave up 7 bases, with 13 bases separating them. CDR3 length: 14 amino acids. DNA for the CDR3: TGTGCCAGCAGCCAAGTCGGAGGGGGTGGTGGCTACACCTTC. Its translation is CASSQVGGGGGYTF.

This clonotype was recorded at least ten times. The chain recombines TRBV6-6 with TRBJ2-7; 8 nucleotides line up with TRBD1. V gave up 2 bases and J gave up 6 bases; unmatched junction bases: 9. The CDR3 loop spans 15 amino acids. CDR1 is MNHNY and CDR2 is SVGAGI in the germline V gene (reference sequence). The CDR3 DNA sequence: TGTGCCAGCAGTTACGCCGCAGGACAGGGTGGCGAGCAGTACTTC. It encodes CASSYAAGQGGEQYF.

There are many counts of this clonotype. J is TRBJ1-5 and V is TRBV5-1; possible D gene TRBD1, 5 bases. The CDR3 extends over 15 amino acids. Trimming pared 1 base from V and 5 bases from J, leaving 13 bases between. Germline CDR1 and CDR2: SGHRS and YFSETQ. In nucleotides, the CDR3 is TGCGCCAGCAGCTTGAAAGGGGCCGGGGATCAGCCCCAGCATTTT. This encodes CASSLKGAGDQPQHF.

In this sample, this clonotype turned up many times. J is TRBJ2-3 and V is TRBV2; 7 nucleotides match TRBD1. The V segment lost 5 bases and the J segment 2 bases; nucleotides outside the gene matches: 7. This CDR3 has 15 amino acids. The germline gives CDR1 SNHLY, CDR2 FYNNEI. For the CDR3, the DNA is TGTGCCAGCAGTCCGACAGGGTCCTCCACAGATACGCAGTATTTT. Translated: CASSPTGSSTDTQYF. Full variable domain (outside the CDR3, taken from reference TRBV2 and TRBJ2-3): EPEVTQTPSHQVTQMGQEVILRCVPISNHLYFYWYRQILGQKVEFLVSFYNNEISEKSEIFDDQFSVERPDGSNFTLKIRSTKLEDSAMYFCASSPTGSSTDTQYFGPGTRLTVL.

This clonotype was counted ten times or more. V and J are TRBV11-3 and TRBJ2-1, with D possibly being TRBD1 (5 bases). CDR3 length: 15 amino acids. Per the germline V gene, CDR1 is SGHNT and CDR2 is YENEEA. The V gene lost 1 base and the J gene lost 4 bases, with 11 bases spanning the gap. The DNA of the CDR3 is TGTGCCAGCAGCTTAGGTCAGGGTCGGTACAATGAGCAGTTCTTC. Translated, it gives CASSLGQGRYNEQFF.

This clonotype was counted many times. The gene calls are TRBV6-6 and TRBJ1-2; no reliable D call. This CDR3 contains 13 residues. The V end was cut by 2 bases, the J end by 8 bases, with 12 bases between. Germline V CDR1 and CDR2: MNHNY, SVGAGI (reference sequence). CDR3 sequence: CASSYETARGYTF. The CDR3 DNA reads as TGTGCCAGCAGTTACGAGACGGCGAGAGGCTACACCTTC.

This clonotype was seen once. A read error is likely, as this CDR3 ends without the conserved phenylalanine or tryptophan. CDR3 nucleotide sequence: TGTGCCACCAGCAGGGACAGGACCTACGAGCAGTACTTA. This encodes CATSRDRTYEQYL. V usage is TRBV15 and J usage is TRBJ2-7, with 7 bases lining up with TRBD1. V lost 3 bases and J lost 2; bases outside the gene matches: 1. Germline CDR1 LNHNV, CDR2 YYDKDF (reference sequence). CDR3 length: 13 amino acids.